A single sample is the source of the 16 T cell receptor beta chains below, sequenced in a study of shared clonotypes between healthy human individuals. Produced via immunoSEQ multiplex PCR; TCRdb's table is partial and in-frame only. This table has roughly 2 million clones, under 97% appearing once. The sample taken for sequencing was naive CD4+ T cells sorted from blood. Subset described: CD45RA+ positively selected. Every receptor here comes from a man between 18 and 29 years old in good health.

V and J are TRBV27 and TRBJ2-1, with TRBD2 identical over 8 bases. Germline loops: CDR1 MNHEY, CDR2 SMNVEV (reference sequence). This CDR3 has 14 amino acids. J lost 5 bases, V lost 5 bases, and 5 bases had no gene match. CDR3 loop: CASSPAGAHNEQFF. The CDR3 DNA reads TGTGCCAGCAGTCCAGCGGGGGCACACAATGAGCAGTTCTTC.

Here the CDR3 reads CAISEPGLAGALDEQFF. CDR3 DNA: TGTGCCATCAGTGAACCGGGACTAGCGGGAGCTCTGGATGAGCAGTTCTTC. V gene TRBV10-3 combines with J gene TRBJ2-1; 14 positions match TRBD2. This CDR3 has 17 amino acids. The germline gives CDR1 ENHRY, CDR2 SYGVKD. The trim removed 3 bases at V and 8 bases at J, leaving 9 bases unmatched.

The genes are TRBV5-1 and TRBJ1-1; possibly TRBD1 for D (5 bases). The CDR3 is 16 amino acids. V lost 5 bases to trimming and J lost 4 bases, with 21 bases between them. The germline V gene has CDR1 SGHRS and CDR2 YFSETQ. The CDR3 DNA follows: TGCGCCAGCAGTTTTCCAGGGTTGGCAGGAGCCACTGAAGCTTTCTTT. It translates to CASSFPGLAGATEAFF. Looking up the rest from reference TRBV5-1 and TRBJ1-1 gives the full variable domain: KAGVTQTPRYLIKTRGQQVTLSCSPISGHRSVSWYQQTPGQGLQFLFEYFSETQRNKGNFPGRFSGRQFSNSRSEMNVSTLELGDSALYLCASSFPGLAGATEAFFGQGTRLTVV.

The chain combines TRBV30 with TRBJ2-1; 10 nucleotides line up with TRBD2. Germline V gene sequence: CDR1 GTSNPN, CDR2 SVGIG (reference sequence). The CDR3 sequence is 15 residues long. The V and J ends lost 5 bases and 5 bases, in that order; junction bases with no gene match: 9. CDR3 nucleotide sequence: TGTGCCTGGGTAGCGGGAGGCCCGGGGAACAATGAGCAGTTCTTC. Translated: CAWVAGGPGNNEQFF.

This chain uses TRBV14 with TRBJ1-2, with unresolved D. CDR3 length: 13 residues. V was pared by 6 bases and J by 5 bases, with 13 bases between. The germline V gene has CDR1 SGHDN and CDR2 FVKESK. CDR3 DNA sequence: TGTGCCAGCAGTCCCAACGGTTGGTATGGCTACACCTTC. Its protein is CASSPNGWYGYTF.

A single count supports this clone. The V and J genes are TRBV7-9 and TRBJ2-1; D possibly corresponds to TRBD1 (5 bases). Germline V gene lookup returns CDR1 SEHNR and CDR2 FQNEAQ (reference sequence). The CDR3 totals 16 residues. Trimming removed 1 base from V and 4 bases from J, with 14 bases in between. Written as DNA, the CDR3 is TGTGCCAGCAGCTTAGATATCCTGCAGGGATACAATGAGCAGTTCTTC. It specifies CASSLDILQGYNEQFF. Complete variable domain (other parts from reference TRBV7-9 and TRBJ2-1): DTGVSQNPRHKITKRGQNVTFRCDPISEHNRLYWYRQTLGQGPEFLTYFQNEAQLEKSRLLSDRFSAERPKGSFSTLEIQRTEQGDSAMYLCASSLDILQGYNEQFFGPGTRLTVL.

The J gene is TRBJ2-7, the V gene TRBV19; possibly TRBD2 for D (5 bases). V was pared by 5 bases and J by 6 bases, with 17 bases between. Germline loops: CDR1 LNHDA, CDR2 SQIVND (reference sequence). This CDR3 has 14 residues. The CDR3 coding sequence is TGTGCCAGTAGTTCAGCGGTCCAAGGGCTCGAGCAGTACTTC. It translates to CASSSAVQGLEQYF.

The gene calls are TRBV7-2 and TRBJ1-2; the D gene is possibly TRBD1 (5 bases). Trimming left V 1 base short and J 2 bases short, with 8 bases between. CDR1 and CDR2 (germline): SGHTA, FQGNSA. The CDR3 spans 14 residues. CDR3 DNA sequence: TGTGCCAGCAGCTTAGACAGGACGAACTATGGCTACACCTTC. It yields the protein CASSLDRTNYGYTF.

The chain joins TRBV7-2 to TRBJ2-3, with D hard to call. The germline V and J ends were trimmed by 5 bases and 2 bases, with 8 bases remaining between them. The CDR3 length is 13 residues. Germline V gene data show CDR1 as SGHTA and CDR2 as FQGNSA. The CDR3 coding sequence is TGTGCCAGCAGCCCCCCCGTCACAGATACGCAGTATTTT. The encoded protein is CASSPPVTDTQYF.

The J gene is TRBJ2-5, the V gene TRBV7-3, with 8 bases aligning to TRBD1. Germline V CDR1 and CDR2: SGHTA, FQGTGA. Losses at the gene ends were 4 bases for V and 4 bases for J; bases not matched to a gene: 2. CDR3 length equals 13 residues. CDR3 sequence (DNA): TGTGCCAGCAGCTCGGACAGGGCAGAGACCCAGTACTTC. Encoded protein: CASSSDRAETQYF.

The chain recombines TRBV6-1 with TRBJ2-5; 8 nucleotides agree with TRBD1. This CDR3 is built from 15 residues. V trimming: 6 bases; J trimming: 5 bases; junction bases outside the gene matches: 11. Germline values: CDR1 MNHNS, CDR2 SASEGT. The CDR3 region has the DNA TGTGCCAGCAGCCCAGCTTCAGGGGGCTGGGAGACCCAGTACTTC. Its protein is CASSPASGGWETQYF.

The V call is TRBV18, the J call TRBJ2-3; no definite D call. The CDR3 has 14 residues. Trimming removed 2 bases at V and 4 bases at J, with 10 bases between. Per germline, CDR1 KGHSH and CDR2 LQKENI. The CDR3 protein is CASSPVSIPDTQYF. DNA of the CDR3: TGTGCCAGCTCACCAGTCTCTATCCCAGATACGCAGTATTTT.

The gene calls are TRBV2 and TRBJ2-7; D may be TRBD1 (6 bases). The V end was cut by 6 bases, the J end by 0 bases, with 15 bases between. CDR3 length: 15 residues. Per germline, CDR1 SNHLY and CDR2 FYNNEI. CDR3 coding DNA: TGTGCCAGCAGCCTTCACAGGGATTCCTCCTACGAGCAGTACTTC. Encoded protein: CASSLHRDSSYEQYF.

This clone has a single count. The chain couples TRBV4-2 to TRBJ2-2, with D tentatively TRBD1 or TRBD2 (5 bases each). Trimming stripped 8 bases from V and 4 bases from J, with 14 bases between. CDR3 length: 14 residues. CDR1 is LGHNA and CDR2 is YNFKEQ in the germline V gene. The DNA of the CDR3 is TGTGCCAGCTGTTCCGGGGCAAGCACCGGGGAGCTGTTTTTT. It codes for CASCSGASTGELFF.

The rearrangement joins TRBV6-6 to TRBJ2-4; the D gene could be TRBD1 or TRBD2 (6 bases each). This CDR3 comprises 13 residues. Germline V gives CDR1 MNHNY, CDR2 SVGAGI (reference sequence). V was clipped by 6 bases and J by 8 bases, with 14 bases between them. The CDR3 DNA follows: TGTGCCAGCAGGGAGGGGGTGAGGGACATTCAGTACTTC. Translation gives CASREGVRDIQYF.

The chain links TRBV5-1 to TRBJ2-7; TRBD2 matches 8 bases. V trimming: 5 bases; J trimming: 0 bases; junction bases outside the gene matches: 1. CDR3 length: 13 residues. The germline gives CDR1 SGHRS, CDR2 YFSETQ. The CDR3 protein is CASRGLASYEQYF. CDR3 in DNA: TGCGCCAGCAGAGGACTAGCCTCCTACGAGCAGTACTTC.